This is a list of T cell receptor beta chains from one sample in a study of blood T cell repertoires in COVID-19. Here immunoSEQ multiplex PCR was the method, and the copy in TCRdb shows in-frame clones only, minus some. The table shows some 120,000 clones, with approximately 84% occurring only once. Sequencing used peripheral blood. These receptors all stem from a man aged 65-85 years with active or convalescent COVID-19. Each CDR3 is given with its conserved first and last residue. A D gene is named only where the DNA matches it firmly. Clone size is stated in some rows and not others, as once, few, many or a class when expanded.

j_call d_call clone_size v_call cdr3_nt cdr3_aa
TRBJ2-1 NA NA TRBV28 TGTGCCAGCAGTTTCCCCCCAGATCGGCAGTTCTTC CASSFPPDRQFF
TRBJ2-7 TRBD2 NA TRBV6-5 TGTGCCAGCAGTTACGGGAGCGGGAGAGACGAGCAGTACTTC CASSYGSGRDEQYF
TRBJ2-1 NA NA TRBV29-1 TGCAGCGTTGCTATTAGCTCCTACAATGAGCAGTTCTTC CSVAISSYNEQFF
TRBJ2-1 TRBD2 NA TRBV9 TGTGCCAGCAGCGGAACTAGCGGACTCTACAATGAGCAGTTCTTC CASSGTSGLYNEQFF
TRBJ1-4 NA NA TRBV6-1 TGTGCCAGCAGTGAAGCGCGCCAGGGGTTCAATGAAAAACTGTTTTTT CASSEARQGFNEKLFF
TRBJ1-4 TRBD1 NA TRBV7-2 TGTGCCAGCAGCCAAAGACAGGGAGCAACTAATGAAAAACTGTTTTTT CASSQRQGATNEKLFF
TRBJ2-3 NA NA TRBV20-1 TGCAGTGTTAAACCAGCGGATACGCAGTATTTT CSVKPADTQYF
TRBJ1-1 TRBD1 NA TRBV5-5 TGTGCCAGCAGCGAGGGACAGGGAATAGGTTTTACTGAAGCTTTCTTT CASSEGQGIGFTEAFF
TRBJ1-2 NA NA TRBV30 TGTGCCTGGAGGAGGCTCTATGGCTACACCTTC CAWRRLYGYTF
TRBJ1-2 TRBD1 once TRBV7-2 TGTGCCAGCAGCCTTATCGGGACAGGGGCCCGCCTCGTGACCTTC CASSLIGTGARLVTF
TRBJ2-1 NA NA TRBV7-2 TGTGCCAGCAGCTACTCGGATGAGCAGTTCTTC CASSYSDEQFF
TRBJ1-2 TRBD1 NA TRBV28 TGTGCCAGCAGCACGGACAGGGCCTATGGCTACACCTTC CASSTDRAYGYTF
TRBJ2-2 NA NA TRBV18 TGTGCCAGCTCACCACAGGGGTCCACCGGGGAGCTGTTTTTT CASSPQGSTGELFF
TRBJ1-3 NA once TRBV9 TGTGCCAGCAGCGCGCGCGGGTCCTCTGGAAACACCATATATTTT CASSARGSSGNTIYF
TRBJ2-7 TRBD2 NA TRBV18 TGTGCCAGCTCGCGGACTAGCGGGACTAGCTCCTACGAGCAGTACTTC CASSRTSGTSSYEQYF
TRBJ1-3 NA once TRBV6-5 TGTGCCAGCAGTTACTCGGCGGGCTCTGGAAACACCATATATTTT CASSYSAGSGNTIYF
TRBJ1-4 TRBD1 NA TRBV7-9 TGTGCCAGCAGCTTGGGACAGGCTAATGAAAAACTGTTTTTT CASSLGQANEKLFF
TRBJ1-2 NA NA TRBV3-1/TRBV3-2 TGTGCCAGCAGCCAAGACGGCAGGGCAAACGGCTACACCTTC CASSQDGRANGYTF
TRBJ2-3 TRBD2 NA TRBV5-1 TGCGCCAGCAGCTGGACTAGCGGGGGAGTGACAGATACGCAGTATTTT CASSWTSGGVTDTQYF
TRBJ2-1 TRBD1 few TRBV6-5 TGTGCCAGCAGGACAGGGCCCCCCTACAATGAGCAGTTCTTC CASRTGPPYNEQFF
TRBJ1-3 NA NA TRBV2 TGTGCCAGCAGTTCGAGAGGGCTGGGTGGAAACACCATATATTTT CASSSRGLGGNTIYF
TRBJ2-3 NA NA TRBV18 TGTGCCAGCTCACCACCGTCTACAGTCTATACGCAGTATTTT CASSPPSTVYTQYF
TRBJ1-6 NA NA TRBV2 TGTGCCAGCTCCGCAGGCTCTAATTCACCCCTCCACTTT CASSAGSNSPLHF
TRBJ2-3 TRBD1 once TRBV19 TGTGCCAGTAGTATAACCGGACAGGGCCCAGATACGCAGTATTTT CASSITGQGPDTQYF
TRBJ1-6 NA NA TRBV20-1 TGCAGTGCTAGTGACGGATTCGCCGGATGGGCAGGGCGAAATTCACCCCTCCACTTT CSASDGFAGWAGRNSPLHF
TRBJ2-5 TRBD1 NA TRBV7-7 TGTGCCAGCAGCACGGACAGGGCCGAGACCCAGTACTTC CASSTDRAETQYF
TRBJ1-5 TRBD1 few TRBV4-1 TGCGCCAGCAGCCAAGATAGGGACAGATATCAGCCCCAGCATTTT CASSQDRDRYQPQHF
TRBJ1-1 TRBD1 NA TRBV15 TGTGCCACCAGCAGAGGTGGACAGGGGCGGACTGAAGCTTTCTTT CATSRGGQGRTEAFF
TRBJ1-1 NA NA TRBV7-2 TGTGCCAGCAGCCCAGCTATCTCACAGGGTTCCACTGAAGCTTTCTTT CASSPAISQGSTEAFF
TRBJ2-2 TRBD2 NA TRBV5-1 TGCGCCAGCAGCCTCGGGACTATGAGCACCGGGGAGCTGTTTTTT CASSLGTMSTGELFF
TRBJ2-3 NA NA TRBV19 TGTGCCAGTAGTGGGCGGCCTAGCTCGACAGATACGCAGTATTTT CASSGRPSSTDTQYF
TRBJ1-4 NA once TRBV5-8 TGTGCCAGCAGCTTCCGGGACACCGCTAATGAAAAACTGTTTTTT CASSFRDTANEKLFF
TRBJ1-5 TRBD1 NA TRBV27 TGTGCCAGCAGGCCGACAGGGTACAATCAGCCCCAGCATTTT CASRPTGYNQPQHF
TRBJ1-1 NA NA TRBV5-4 TGTGCCAGCAGCTTGGTCTCCAGGGAGGGAACTGAAGCTTTCTTT CASSLVSREGTEAFF
TRBJ2-7 TRBD2 NA TRBV9 TGTGCCAGCAGCCCAGGACTAGCGGGAGAAGGCTACGAGCAGTACTTC CASSPGLAGEGYEQYF
TRBJ1-5 NA NA TRBV19 TGTGCCAGTAGTATTACCCGGGGGTATAGCAATCAGCCCCAGCATTTT CASSITRGYSNQPQHF
TRBJ2-7 TRBD2 NA TRBV7-2 TGTGCCAGCAGCTTAGATAGTACGACGGGGGGGCGGGAGCAGTACTTC CASSLDSTTGGREQYF
TRBJ1-2 NA NA TRBV6-1 TGTGCCAGCAGTGAATTGGGAGGTAGGGGTGGCTACACCTTC CASSELGGRGGYTF
TRBJ2-2 TRBD2 NA TRBV5-1 TGCGCCAGCAGCCCACGGACTAGCGGGGGGGCCATGAACACCGGGGAGCTGTTTTTT CASSPRTSGGAMNTGELFF
TRBJ2-7 TRBD1 NA TRBV4-2 TGTGCCAGCAGCCAAGATACCCCGGACCGGGACAGGGGTTCCTACGAGCAGTACTTC CASSQDTPDRDRGSYEQYF
TRBJ1-4 TRBD1 NA TRBV27 TGTGCCAGCAGACGCAGCGAGACAGGGAATGAAAAACTGTTTTTT CASRRSETGNEKLFF
TRBJ1-5 NA NA TRBV30 TGTGCCTGGAGTACGCAGGGTGACCAGCCCCAGCATTTT CAWSTQGDQPQHF
TRBJ1-2 NA once TRBV7-9 TGTGCCAGCAGCCCAACAGGTTACTATGGCTACACCTTC CASSPTGYYGYTF
TRBJ2-3 TRBD2 few TRBV7-3 TGTGCCAGCAGCTTCGGAGGGAGGGCCGAGGTAGATACGCAGTATTTT CASSFGGRAEVDTQYF
TRBJ2-7 TRBD1 NA TRBV11-1 TGTGCCAGCAGTTCGTCCGGGACAGGGGTTTTC CASSSSGTGVF
TRBJ1-3 TRBD1 NA TRBV4-3 TGCGCCAGCAGCCAACGACAGGGTTACGGAAACACCATATATTTT CASSQRQGYGNTIYF